This TCR beta chain was profiled in a study of OX40 agonist ivuxolimab in advanced cancers. Study-wide context: An agonistic human IgG2 monoclonal antibody against OX40 (CD134) was given. Broader study findings: Specificity for antigen went undetermined in the expanded peripheral T cells.

Per the germline V gene, CDR1 is LNHDA and CDR2 is SQIVND (reference sequence). There are 13 residues in the CDR3. The ends lost 7 bases at V and 5 bases at J; junction bases unmatched: 7. Generated by immunoSEQ multiplex PCR, the TCRdb table keeps only in-frame clones and is missing some. The data contain about 73,000 clones, roughly 86% of them seen just once; the ten biggest clones take up under 0.75%. As to this clone: What it binds is unknown.

The chain recombines TRBV19 with TRBJ1-1; 7 bases agree with TRBD1. The sequence was obtained from an adult with an advanced solid tumor such as melanoma, head and neck, liver or kidney cancer. The input for sequencing was CD4+ or CD8+ T cells sorted from blood, taken in a trial of the OX40 agonist ivuxolimab. This CDR3 reads CASTKTGLTEAFF. For the CDR3, the DNA is TGTGCCAGTACTAAGACAGGGCTGACTGAAGCTTTCTTT. Together with reference TRBV19 and TRBJ1-1, the CDR3 gives the full variable domain: DGGITQSPKYLFRKEGQNVTLSCEQNLNHDAMYWYRQDPGQGLRLIYYSQIVNDFQKGDIAEGYSVSREKKESFPLTVTSAQKNPTAFYLCASTKTGLTEAFFGQGTRLTVV.